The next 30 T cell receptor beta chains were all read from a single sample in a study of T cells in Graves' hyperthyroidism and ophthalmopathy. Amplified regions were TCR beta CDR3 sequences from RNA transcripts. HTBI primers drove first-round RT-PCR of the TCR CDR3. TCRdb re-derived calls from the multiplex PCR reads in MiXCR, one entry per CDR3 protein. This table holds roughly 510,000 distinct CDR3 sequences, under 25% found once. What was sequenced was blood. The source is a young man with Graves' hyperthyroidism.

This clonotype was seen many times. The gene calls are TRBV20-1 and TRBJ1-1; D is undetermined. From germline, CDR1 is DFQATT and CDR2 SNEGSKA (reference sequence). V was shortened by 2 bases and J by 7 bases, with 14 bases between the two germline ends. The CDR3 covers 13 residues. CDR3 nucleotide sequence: TGCAGTGCTAGAACGTTCCCTCAAGATGAAGCTTTCTTT. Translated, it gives CSARTFPQDEAFF.

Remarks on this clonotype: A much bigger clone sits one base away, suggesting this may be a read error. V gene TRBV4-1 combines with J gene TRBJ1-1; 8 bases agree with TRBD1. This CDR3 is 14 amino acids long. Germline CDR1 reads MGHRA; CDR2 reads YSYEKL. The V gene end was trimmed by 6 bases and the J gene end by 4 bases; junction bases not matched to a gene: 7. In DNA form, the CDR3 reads TGCGCCAGCAGAAGTTGGGACAGGTCCACTGAAGCTTTCTTT. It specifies CASRSWDRSTEAFF.

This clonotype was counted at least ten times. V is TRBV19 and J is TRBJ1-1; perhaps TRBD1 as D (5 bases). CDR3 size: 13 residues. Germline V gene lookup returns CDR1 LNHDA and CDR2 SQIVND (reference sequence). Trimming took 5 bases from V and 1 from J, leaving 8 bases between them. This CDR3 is CASSYTGNTEAFF. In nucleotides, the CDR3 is TGTGCCAGTAGTTACACAGGGAACACTGAAGCTTTCTTT.

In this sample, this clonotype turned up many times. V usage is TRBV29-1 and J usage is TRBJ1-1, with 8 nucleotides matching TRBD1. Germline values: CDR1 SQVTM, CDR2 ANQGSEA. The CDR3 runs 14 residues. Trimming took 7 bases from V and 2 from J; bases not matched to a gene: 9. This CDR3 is CSARQGSANTEAFF. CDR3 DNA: TGCAGCGCAAGACAGGGGTCTGCAAACACTGAAGCTTTCTTT.

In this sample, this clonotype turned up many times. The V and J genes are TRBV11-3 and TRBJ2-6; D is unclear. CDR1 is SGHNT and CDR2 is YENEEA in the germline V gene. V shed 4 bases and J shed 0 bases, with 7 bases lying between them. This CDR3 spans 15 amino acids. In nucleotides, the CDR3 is TGTGCCAGCAGCTCCTATAACTCTGGGGCCAACGTCCTGACTTTC. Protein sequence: CASSSYNSGANVLTF. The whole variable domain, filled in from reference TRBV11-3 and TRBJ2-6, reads EAGVVQSPRYKIIEKKQPVAFWCNPISGHNTLYWYLQNLGQGPELLIRYENEEAVDDSQLPKDRFSAERLKGVDSTLKIQPAELGDSAVYLCASSSYNSGANVLTFGAGSRLTVL.

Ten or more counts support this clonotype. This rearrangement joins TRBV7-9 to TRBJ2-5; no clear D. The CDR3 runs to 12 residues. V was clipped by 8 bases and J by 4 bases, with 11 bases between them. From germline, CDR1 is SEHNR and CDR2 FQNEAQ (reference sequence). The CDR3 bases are TGTGCCAGCGTGGGCCCCACAGAGACCCAGTACTTC. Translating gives CASVGPTETQYF.

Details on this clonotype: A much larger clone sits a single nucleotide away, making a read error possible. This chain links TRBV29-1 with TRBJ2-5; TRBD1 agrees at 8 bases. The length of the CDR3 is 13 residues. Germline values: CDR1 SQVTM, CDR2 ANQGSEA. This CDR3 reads CSVEGTGSETRYF. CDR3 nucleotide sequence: TGCAGCGTTGAGGGGACAGGCTCGGAGACCCGGTACTTC.

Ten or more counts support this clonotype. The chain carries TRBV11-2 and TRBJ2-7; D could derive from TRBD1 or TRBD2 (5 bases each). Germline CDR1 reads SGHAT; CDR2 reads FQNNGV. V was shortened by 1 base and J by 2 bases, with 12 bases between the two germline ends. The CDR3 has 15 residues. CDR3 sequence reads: CASSLGVGVTYEQYF. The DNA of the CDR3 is TGTGCCAGCAGCTTAGGAGTGGGGGTTACCTACGAGCAGTACTTC. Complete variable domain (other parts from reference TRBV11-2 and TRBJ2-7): EAGVAQSPRYKIIEKRQSVAFWCNPISGHATLYWYQQILGQGPKLLIQFQNNGVVDDSQLPKDRFSAERLKGVDSTLKIQPAKLEDSAVYLCASSLGVGVTYEQYFGPGTRLTVT.

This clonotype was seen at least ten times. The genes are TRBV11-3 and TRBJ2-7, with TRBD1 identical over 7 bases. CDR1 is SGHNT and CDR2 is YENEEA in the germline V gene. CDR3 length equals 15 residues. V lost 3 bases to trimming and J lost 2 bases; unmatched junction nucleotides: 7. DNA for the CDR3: TGTGCCAGCAGCTTCGGACAGGCCGCGGCCTACGAGCAGTACTTC. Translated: CASSFGQAAAYEQYF. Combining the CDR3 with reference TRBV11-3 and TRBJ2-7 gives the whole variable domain EAGVVQSPRYKIIEKKQPVAFWCNPISGHNTLYWYLQNLGQGPELLIRYENEEAVDDSQLPKDRFSAERLKGVDSTLKIQPAELGDSAVYLCASSFGQAAAYEQYFGPGTRLTVT.

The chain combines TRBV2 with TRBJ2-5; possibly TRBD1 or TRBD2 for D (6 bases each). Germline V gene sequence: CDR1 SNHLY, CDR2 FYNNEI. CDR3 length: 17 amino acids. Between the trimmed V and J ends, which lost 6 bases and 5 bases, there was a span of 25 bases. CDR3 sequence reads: CASSPGGRAWAVETQYF. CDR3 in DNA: TGTGCCAGCAGCCCCGGGGGCCGCGCCTGGGCCGTGGAGACCCAGTACTTC.

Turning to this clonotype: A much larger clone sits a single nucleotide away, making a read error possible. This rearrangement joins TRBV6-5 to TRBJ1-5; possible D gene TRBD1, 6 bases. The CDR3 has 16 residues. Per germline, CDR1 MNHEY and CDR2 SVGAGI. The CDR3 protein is CASSSTAGDSNRPQHF. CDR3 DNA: TGTGCCAGCAGTTCTACCGCAGGGGATAGCAATCGGCCCCAGCATTTT.

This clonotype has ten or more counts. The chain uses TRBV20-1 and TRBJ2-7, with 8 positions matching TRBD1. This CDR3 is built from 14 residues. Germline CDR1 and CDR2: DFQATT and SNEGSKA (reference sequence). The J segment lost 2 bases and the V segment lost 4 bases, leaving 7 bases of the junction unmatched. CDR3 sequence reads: CSAKITGGTYEQYF. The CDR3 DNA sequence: TGCAGTGCTAAAATAACAGGGGGGACCTACGAGCAGTACTTC.

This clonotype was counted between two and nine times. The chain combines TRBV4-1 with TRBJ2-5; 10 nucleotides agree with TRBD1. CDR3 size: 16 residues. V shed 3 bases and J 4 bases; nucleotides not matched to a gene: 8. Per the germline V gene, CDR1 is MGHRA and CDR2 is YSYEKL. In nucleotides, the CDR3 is TGCGCCAGCAGCCAGACCTCCGGACAGGGGGGAGAGACCCAGTACTTC. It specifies CASSQTSGQGGETQYF.

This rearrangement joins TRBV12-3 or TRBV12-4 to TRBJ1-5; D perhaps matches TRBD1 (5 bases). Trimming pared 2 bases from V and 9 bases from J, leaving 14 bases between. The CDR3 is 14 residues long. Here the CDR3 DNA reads TGTGCCAGCAGTTTATCAGGGTCTGGGGGGCCCCAGCATTTT. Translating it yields CASSLSGSGGPQHF.

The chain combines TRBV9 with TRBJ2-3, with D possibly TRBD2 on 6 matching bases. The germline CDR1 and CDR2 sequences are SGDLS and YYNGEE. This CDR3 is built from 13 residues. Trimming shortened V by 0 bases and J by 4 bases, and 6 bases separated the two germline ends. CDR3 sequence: CASSVGGADTQYF. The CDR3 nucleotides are TGTGCCAGCAGCGTAGGCGGGGCAGATACGCAGTATTTT. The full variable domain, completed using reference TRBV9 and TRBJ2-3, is DSGVTQTPKHLITATGQRVTLRCSPRSGDLSVYWYQQSLDQGLQFLIQYYNGEERAKGNILERFSAQQFPDLHSELNLSSLELGDSALYFCASSVGGADTQYFGPGTRLTVL.

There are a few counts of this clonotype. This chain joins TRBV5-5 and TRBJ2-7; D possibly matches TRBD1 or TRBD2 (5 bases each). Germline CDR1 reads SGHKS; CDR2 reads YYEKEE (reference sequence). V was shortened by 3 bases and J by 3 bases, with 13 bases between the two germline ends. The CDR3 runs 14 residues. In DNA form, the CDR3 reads TGTGCCAGCAGCTGGCGGGCAGGGAGCTACGAGCAGTACTTC. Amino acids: CASSWRAGSYEQYF.

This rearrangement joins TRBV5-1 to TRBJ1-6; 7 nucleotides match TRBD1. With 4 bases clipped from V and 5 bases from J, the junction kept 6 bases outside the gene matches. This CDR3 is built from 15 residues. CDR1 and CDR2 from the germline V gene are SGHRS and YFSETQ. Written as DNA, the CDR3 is TGCGCCAGCAGCGCGACCGGGACAGATAATTCACCCCTCCACTTT. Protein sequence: CASSATGTDNSPLHF.

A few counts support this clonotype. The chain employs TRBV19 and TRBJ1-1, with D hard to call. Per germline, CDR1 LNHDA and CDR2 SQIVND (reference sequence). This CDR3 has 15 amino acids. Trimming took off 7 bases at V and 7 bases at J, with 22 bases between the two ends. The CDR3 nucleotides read TGTGCCAGTACCGTTCAGGCGGTGGGTCGAGTTGAAGCTTTCTTT. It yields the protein CASTVQAVGRVEAFF.

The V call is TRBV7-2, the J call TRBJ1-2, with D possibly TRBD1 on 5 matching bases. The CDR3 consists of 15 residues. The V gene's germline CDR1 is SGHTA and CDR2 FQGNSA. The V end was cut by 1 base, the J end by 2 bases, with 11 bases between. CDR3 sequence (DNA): TGTGCCAGCAGCTTAGGGCAGGGCGGAAACTATGGCTACACCTTC. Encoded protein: CASSLGQGGNYGYTF.

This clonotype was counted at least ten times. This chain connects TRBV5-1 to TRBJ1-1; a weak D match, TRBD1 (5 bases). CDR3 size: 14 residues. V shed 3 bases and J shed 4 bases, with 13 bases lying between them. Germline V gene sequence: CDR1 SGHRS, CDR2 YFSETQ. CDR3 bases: TGCGCCAGCAGCTCCCTAGGGGCCGGCACTGAAGCTTTCTTT. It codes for CASSSLGAGTEAFF.

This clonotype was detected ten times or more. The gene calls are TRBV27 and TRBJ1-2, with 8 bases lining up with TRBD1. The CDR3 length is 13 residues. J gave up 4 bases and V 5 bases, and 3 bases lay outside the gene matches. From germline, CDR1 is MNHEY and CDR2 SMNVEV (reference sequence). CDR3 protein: CASSTTGGYGYTF. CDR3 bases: TGTGCCAGCAGTACCACAGGGGGCTATGGCTACACCTTC.

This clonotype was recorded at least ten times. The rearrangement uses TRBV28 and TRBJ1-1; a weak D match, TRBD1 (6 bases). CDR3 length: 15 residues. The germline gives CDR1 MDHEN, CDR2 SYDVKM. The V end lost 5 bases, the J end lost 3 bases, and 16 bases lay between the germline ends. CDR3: CASSPEDSTYTEAFF. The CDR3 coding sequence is TGTGCCAGCAGTCCAGAGGACAGTACGTACACTGAAGCTTTCTTT.

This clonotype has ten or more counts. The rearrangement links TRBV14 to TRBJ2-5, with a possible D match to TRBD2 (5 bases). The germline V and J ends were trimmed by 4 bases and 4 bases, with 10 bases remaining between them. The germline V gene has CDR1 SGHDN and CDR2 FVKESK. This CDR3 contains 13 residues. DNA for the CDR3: TGTGCCAGCAGCCCTAGCCGGTTAGAGACCCAGTACTTC. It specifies CASSPSRLETQYF.

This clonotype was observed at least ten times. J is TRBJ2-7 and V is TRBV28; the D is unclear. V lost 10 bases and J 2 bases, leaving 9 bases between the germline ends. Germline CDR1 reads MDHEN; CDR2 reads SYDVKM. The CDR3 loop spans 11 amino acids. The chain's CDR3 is CATRVTYEQYF. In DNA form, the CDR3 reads TGTGCCACCCGGGTAACCTACGAGCAGTACTTC.

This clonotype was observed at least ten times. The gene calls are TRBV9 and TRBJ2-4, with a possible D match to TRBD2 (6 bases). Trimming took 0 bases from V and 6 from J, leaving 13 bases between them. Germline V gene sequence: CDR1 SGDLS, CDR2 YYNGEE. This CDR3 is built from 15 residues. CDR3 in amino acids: CASSVGPGVGNIQYF. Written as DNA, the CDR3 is TGTGCCAGCAGCGTAGGTCCGGGAGTTGGAAACATTCAGTACTTC.

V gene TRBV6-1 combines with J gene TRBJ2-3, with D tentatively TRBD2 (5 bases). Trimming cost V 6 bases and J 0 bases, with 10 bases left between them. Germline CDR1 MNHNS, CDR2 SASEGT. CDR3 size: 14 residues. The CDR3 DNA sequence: TGTGCCAGCAGCCCGTGGACTAGCACAGATACGCAGTATTTT. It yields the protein CASSPWTSTDTQYF.

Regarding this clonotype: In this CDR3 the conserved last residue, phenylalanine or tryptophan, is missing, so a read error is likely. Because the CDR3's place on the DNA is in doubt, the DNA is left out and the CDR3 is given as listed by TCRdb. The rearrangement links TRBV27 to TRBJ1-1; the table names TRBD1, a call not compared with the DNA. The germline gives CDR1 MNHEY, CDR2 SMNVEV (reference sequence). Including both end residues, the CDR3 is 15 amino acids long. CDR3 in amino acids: CASTEGQGADTEALV.

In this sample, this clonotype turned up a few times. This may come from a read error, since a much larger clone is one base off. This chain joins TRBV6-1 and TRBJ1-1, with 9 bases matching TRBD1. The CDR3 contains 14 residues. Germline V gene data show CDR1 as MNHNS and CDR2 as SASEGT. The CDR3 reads CVSSPGQGATEAFF. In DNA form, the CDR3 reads TGTGTCAGCAGTCCGGGACAGGGAGCGACTGAAGCTTTCTTT.

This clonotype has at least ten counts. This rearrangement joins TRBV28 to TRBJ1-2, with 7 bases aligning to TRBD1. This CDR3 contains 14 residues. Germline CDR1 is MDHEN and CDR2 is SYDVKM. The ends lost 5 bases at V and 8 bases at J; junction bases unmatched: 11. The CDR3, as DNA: TGTGCCAGCAGTCGCCGACAGGGCGCAGAAGGCTACACCTTC. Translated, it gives CASSRRQGAEGYTF.

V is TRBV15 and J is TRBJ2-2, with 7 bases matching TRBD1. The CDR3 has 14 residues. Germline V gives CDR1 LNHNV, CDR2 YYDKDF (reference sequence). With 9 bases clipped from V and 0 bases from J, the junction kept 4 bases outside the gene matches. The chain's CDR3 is CATGDSPNTGELFF. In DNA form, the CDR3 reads TGTGCCACAGGGGACAGCCCGAACACCGGGGAGCTGTTTTTT.